This T cell receptor beta chain stems from a study of T cell responses to AZD1222 COVID-19 vaccine. Points from the study as a whole: Donors skewed white British and female; clonal diversity was possibly underestimated. No repertoire was sampled before or during the peak T cell response, only after it. At study baseline, merely a handful of AZD1222 recipients were seropositive. Spike regions recognized by vaccine-associated CD4 TCRs spanned the protein, led by 160-218 and 743-854.

Assay: immunoSEQ multiplex PCR; the TCRdb copy retains only in-frame clones and omits some. The sample yields 99,000 or so clones, around 90% seen once. There are 15 residues in the CDR3. After removal of 4 bases from V and 2 bases from J, the junction contained 5 bases not matched to a gene. Per germline, CDR1 LGHDT and CDR2 YNNKEL (reference sequence). A note on this clone: Antigen specificity is unknown.

The input for sequencing was peripheral blood, taken on day 0 of AZD1222 vaccination. The V call is TRBV3-1 (or the pseudogene TRBV3-2), the J call TRBJ2-7; TRBD2 matches at 10 bases. The receptor comes from an adult in good health. CDR3 DNA sequence: TGTGCCAGCAGCCCAGGACTAGCGGATACCTACGAGCAGTACTTC. As protein: CASSPGLADTYEQYF.